This record looks at one T cell receptor (beta chain) sequence and its context. TCRdb's table, derived via immunoSEQ multiplex PCR, lists solely in-frame clones and lacks some. The data show roughly 230,000 clones, 80% to 90% seen once. This record belongs to a study of blood T cell repertoires in COVID-19. V lost 6 bases, J lost 4 bases, and 4 bases stayed unmatched. The CDR3 length is 14 residues. Germline CDR1 reads SGHAT; CDR2 reads FQNNGV. This TCR was sampled from a woman aged 35 to 49 who had recovered from COVID-19. The chain has TRBV11-2 and TRBJ1-1; 11 bases agree with TRBD1. Sequencing was carried out using peripheral blood. Here the CDR3 reads CASRRGTGGTEAFF. CDR3 sequence (DNA): TGTGCCAGCAGACGCGGGACAGGGGGCACTGAAGCTTTCTTT.